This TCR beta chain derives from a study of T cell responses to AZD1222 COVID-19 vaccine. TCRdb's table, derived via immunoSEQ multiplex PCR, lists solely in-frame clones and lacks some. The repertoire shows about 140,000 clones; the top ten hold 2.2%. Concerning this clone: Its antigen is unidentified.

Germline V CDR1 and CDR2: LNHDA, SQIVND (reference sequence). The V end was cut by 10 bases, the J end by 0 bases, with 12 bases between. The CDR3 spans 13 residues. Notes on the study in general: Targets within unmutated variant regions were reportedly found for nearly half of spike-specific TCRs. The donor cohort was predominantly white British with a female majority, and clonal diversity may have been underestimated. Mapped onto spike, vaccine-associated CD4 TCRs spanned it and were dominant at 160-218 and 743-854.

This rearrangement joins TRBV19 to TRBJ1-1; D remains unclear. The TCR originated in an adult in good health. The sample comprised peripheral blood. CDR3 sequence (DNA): TGTGCCACCAGCGGCACCATGAACACTGAAGCTTTCTTT. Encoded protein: CATSGTMNTEAFF.